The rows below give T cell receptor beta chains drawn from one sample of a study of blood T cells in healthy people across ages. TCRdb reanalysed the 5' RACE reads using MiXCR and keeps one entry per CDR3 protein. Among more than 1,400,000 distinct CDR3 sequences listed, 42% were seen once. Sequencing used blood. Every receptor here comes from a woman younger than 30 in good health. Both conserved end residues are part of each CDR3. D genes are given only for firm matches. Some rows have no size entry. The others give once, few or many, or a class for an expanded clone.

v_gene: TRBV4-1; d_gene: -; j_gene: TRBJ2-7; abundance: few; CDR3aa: CASSQDIGGNEQYF; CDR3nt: TGCGCCAGCAGCCAAGATATAGGAGGGAACGAGCAGTACTTC
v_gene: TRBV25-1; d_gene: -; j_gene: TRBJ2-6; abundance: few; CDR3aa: CASTVSDTVSGANVLTF; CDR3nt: TGTGCCAGCACCGTAAGCGACACGGTCTCTGGGGCCAACGTCCTGACTTTC
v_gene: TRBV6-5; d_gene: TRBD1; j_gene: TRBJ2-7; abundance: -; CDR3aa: CASSYTPGTGGEQYF; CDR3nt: TGTGCCAGCAGTTACACGCCCGGGACAGGTGGCGAGCAGTACTTC
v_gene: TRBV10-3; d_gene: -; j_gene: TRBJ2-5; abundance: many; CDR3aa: CAISEQETQYF; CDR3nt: TGTGCCATCAGTGAGCAAGAGACCCAGTACTTC
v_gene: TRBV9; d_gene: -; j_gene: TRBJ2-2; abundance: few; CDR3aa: CASSVQPGELFF; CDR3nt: TGTGCCAGCAGCGTGCAGCCCGGGGAGCTGTTTTTT
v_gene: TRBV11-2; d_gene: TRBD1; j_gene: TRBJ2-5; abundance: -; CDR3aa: CASSPRTGGQTQYF; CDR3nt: TGTGCCAGCAGCCCACGGACAGGCGGACAGACCCAGTACTTC
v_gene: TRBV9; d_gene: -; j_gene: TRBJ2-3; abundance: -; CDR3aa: CASSDHGPSDTQYF; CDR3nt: TGTGCCAGCAGCGACCACGGACCTTCAGATACGCAGTATTTT
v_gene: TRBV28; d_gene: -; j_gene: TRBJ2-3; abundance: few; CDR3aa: CASSPPHRETDTQYF; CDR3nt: TGTGCCAGCAGCCCACCTCATCGGGAAACAGATACGCAGTATTTT
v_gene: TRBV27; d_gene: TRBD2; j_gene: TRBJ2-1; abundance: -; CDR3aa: CASSLSVAGAGGLWGHNEQFF; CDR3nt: TGTGCCAGCAGTTTATCTGTGGCGGGAGCGGGGGGTCTCTGGGGCCACAATGAGCAGTTCTTC
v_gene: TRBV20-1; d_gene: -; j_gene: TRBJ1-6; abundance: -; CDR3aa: CSARDTYSSYNSPLHF; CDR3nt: TGCAGTGCTAGAGATACGTATAGCTCCTATAATTCACCCCTCCACTTT
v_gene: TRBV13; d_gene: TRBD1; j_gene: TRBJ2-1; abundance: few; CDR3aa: CASSWAGTGGYNEQFF; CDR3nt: TGTGCCAGCAGCTGGGCCGGGACAGGGGGCTACAATGAGCAGTTCTTC
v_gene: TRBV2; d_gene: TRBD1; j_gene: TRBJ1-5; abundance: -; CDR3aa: CASSLLGDSINQPQHF; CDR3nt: TGTGCCAGCAGCCTCCTAGGGGACAGCATTAATCAGCCCCAGCATTTT
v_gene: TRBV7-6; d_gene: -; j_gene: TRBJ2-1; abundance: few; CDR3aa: CASSLVTGIPYNEQFF; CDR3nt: TGTGCCAGCAGCTTAGTGACCGGGATCCCCTACAATGAGCAGTTCTTC
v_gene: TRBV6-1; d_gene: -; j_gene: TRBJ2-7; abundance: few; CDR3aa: CASSGGTLTGSYEQYF; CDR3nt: TGTGCCAGCAGTGGAGGGACCTTAACCGGGTCCTACGAGCAGTACTTC
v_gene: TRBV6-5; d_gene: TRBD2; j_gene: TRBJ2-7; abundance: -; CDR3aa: CASSYEAGGPWEQYF; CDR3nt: TGTGCCAGCAGTTATGAGGCGGGAGGGCCTTGGGAGCAGTACTTC
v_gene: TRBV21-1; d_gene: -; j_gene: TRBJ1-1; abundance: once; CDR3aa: CASSKRIQIMNTEAFF; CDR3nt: TGTGCCAGCAGCAAAAGGATACAGATTATGAACACTGAAGCTTTCTTT